The 3 T cell receptor beta chains listed next were all sequenced from one sample in a study of early T cells in non-severe SARS-CoV-2 infection. MiXCR, run by TCRdb on the 5' RACE reads, gives a single entry per CDR3 protein. The profile shows approximately 69,000 distinct CDR3 sequences, more than 10% of them singletons. The sequenced sample was whole blood. The source of these receptors is an adult who was a healthcare worker with PCR-confirmed SARS-CoV-2 infection or an uninfected control (not recorded which).

This clonotype has just a few counts. The chain recombines TRBV4-2 with TRBJ2-3; TRBD1 or TRBD2 may be the D gene (7 bases each). V gave up 4 bases and J gave up 4 bases, with 18 bases separating them. CDR3 length: 16 amino acids. Germline V gives CDR1 LGHNA, CDR2 YNFKEQ. The CDR3 reads CASSLGRGPTADTQYF. The CDR3, as DNA: TGTGCCAGCAGCCTGGGGAGGGGGCCTACAGCAGATACGCAGTATTTT.

This sequence joins TRBV9 and TRBJ1-1, with a possible D match to TRBD1 (5 bases). The CDR3 length is 14 residues. In germline, CDR1 is SGDLS, CDR2 YYNGEE. V dropped 0 bases and J dropped 3 bases, with 9 bases sitting between them. The CDR3 reads CASSVDRLDTEAFF. CDR3 coding DNA: TGTGCCAGCAGCGTAGACAGGCTGGACACTGAAGCTTTCTTT.

This clonotype was seen at least ten times. The CDR3 reads CASSSSGTDTQYF. Written as DNA, the CDR3 is TGTGCCAGCAGCTCCTCTGGCACAGATACGCAGTATTTT. V is TRBV7-3 and J is TRBJ2-3, with D uncertain. Germline lookup yields CDR1 SGHTA and CDR2 FQGTGA. The CDR3 length is 13 residues. Trimming cost V 4 bases and J 1 base, with 6 bases left between them.